A selection of T cell receptor beta chains follows, all from one sample in a study of blood T cells in healthy people across ages. TCRdb analysed the 5' RACE reads with MiXCR anew, one entry per CDR3 protein. Among nearly 800,000 distinct CDR3 sequences listed, roughly 56% were seen once. The sequenced sample was blood. These receptors were obtained from a man in his forties or fifties in good health. Both conserved end residues are part of each CDR3. D genes are given only for firm matches. Clone size, where shown, is once, few, many, or a class for clones that have expanded.

NA	many	TRBV6-6	TRBJ2-7	TGTGCCAGCAGAGATATTTACAGGGACTACGAGCAGTACTTC	CASRDIYRDYEQYF
NA	NA	TRBV28	TRBJ2-7	TGTGCCAGCAGTCCCCCCCAGGGCGGGGTTGGTGAGCAGTACTTC	CASSPPQGGVGEQYF
NA	few	TRBV11-2	TRBJ2-5	TGTGCCAGCAGCTTCAACCTCCGGGACAACGAGTACTTC	CASSFNLRDNEYF
NA	NA	TRBV13	TRBJ2-1	TGTGCCAGCAGCTTTGGACGGACGTCCGTCTACAATGAGCAGTTCTTC	CASSFGRTSVYNEQFF
NA	NA	TRBV12-3/TRBV12-4	TRBJ1-2	TGTGCCGGCAGTCCTTCAACAGGGAGCTATGGCTACACCTTC	CAGSPSTGSYGYTF
TRBD2	few	TRBV29-1	TRBJ2-7	TGCAGCGCCATTAGGGCTAGCGGGAGATCCTACGAGCAGTACTTC	CSAIRASGRSYEQYF
NA	NA	TRBV6-2/TRBV6-3	TRBJ2-4	TGTGCCAGCAGTTACCAGCAGGGGCGAGGGAAATACATTCAGTACTTC	CASSYQQGRGKYIQYF
TRBD2	NA	TRBV10-3	TRBJ2-1	TGTGCTTCGACCCCGACCAGCGGGAGTTACAATGAGCAGTTCTTC	CASTPTSGSYNEQFF
NA	NA	TRBV12-3/TRBV12-4	TRBJ2-5	TGTGCCAGCAGTTTTTCTTCCGACCCCTTTCAGGAAAGGGTCCAAGAGACCCAGTACTTC	CASSFSSDPFQERVQETQYF
NA	NA	TRBV20-1	TRBJ2-7	TGCAGTGCTAGAGCATCAAAATTCGGACACCTCTACGAGCAGTACTTC	CSARASKFGHLYEQYF
TRBD2	NA	TRBV7-8	TRBJ2-1	TGTGCCAGCAGCTTAGGAACTAGCGGGAGTTTCTACAATGAGCAGTTCTTC	CASSLGTSGSFYNEQFF
NA	NA	TRBV20-1	TRBJ1-6	TGCAGTGCTGAAAACAGGGAGAGCGCCTATAATTCACCCCTCCACTTT	CSAENRESAYNSPLHF
TRBD2	NA	TRBV29-1	TRBJ2-1	TGCGGCGTTGAAGTTCAAGCGGGAGGGCTCTACAATGAGCAGTTCTTC	CGVEVQAGGLYNEQFF
NA	NA	TRBV27	TRBJ2-7	TGTGCCAGCAGTTGGTCGGCCCAGTGGCTTTACGAGCAGTACTTC	CASSWSAQWLYEQYF
NA	few	TRBV6-1	TRBJ1-5	TGTGCCAGCAGTGAAGCCTTTAATCAGCCCCAGCATTTT	CASSEAFNQPQHF
NA	few	TRBV9	TRBJ2-7	TGTGCCAGCGGGGGAAACGAGCAGTACTTC	CASGGNEQYF
NA	NA	TRBV9	TRBJ1-1	TGTGCCAGCAGCGTAGAGGGGCAGGGGAACACTGAAGCTTTCTTT	CASSVEGQGNTEAFF
TRBD2	NA	TRBV5-1	TRBJ2-5	TGCGCCAGCAGCTATTCCGGGACTAGCCAAGAGACCCAGTACTTC	CASSYSGTSQETQYF
NA	many	TRBV4-1	TRBJ2-5	TGCGCCAGCAGCCAAGATGTTGGGGAGTGGAAGACCCAGTACTTC	CASSQDVGEWKTQYF
NA	NA	TRBV7-2	TRBJ2-5	TGTGCCAGCAGCTCTCCGGGCATCCAGTACTTC	CASSSPGIQYF
NA	few	TRBV12-3/TRBV12-4	TRBJ1-2	TGTGCCAGCAGTCCGTTTGGGCGTACGGTCTATGGCTACACCTTC	CASSPFGRTVYGYTF
NA	NA	TRBV18	TRBJ1-5	TGTGCCAGCTCACCAAGACAGGATAGCAATCAGCCCCAGCATTTT	CASSPRQDSNQPQHF
NA	NA	TRBV9	TRBJ2-3	TGTGCCAGCAGCGTAGGGCTAGCCAACGGGGGAGATACGCAGTATTTT	CASSVGLANGGDTQYF
NA	few	TRBV6-4	TRBJ2-5	TGTGCCAGCAGTGGGACCTTCGGGGAGACCCAGTACTTC	CASSGTFGETQYF
NA	NA	TRBV24-1	TRBJ2-5	TGTGCCACCAGTGGAGTATCCAGGGACGACACGGGGGAGACCCAGTACTTC	CATSGVSRDDTGETQYF
NA	NA	TRBV12-3/TRBV12-4	TRBJ2-4	TGTGCCAGCAGTTTCGGCATCCGAATCCTAGCCAAAAACATTCAGTACTTC	CASSFGIRILAKNIQYF
NA	NA	TRBV7-2	TRBJ1-6	TGTGCCAGCAGCTTAGAGTGGGGTTCACCCCTCCACTTT	CASSLEWGSPLHF
NA	few	TRBV19	TRBJ2-4	TGTGCCAGTAGTTTTACAGTCGAGGATATTCAGTACTTC	CASSFTVEDIQYF
NA	NA	TRBV5-1	TRBJ2-1	TGTGCCAGCAGTTTATCGAGGGACAATGAGCAGTTCTTC	CASSLSRDNEQFF
TRBD2	NA	TRBV28	TRBJ2-3	TGTGCCAGCAGTTTATGGTCTAGCGGGGGCACAGATACGCAGTATTTT	CASSLWSSGGTDTQYF
NA	NA	TRBV12-3/TRBV12-4	TRBJ2-7	TGTGCCAGCAGCGAGGTCCCTTCCGTAGGCGAGCAGTACTTC	CASSEVPSVGEQYF
NA	NA	TRBV10-3	TRBJ1-5	TGTGCCATCAGTGATCTCGGGGGAAGTCAGCCCCAGCATTTT	CAISDLGGSQPQHF
NA	NA	TRBV28	TRBJ1-2	TGTGCCAGCACCGTCCAACAGAGTAACTATGGCTACACCTTC	CASTVQQSNYGYTF
NA	NA	TRBV20-1	TRBJ1-6	TGCAGTGCCAGACTAGGACCGGGGAATTCACCCCTCCACTTT	CSARLGPGNSPLHF
NA	NA	TRBV5-1	TRBJ2-3	TGCGCCAGCAAGGACGGGGGGCCTAGCACAGATACGCAGTATTTT	CASKDGGPSTDTQYF
TRBD2	NA	TRBV7-2	TRBJ2-3	TGTGCCAGCAGCCCTAGCGGGGGGGGAAATACGCAGTATTTT	CASSPSGGGNTQYF
NA	NA	TRBV2	TRBJ1-1	TGTGCCAGCAGCCGTTATCAGACTAGGGCTGACGCTTTCTTT	CASSRYQTRADAFF
TRBD1	NA	TRBV11-3	TRBJ2-5	TGTGCCAGCAGACCCCGACAGGGGGCCCAAGAGACCCAGTACTTC	CASRPRQGAQETQYF
TRBD1	NA	TRBV19	TRBJ2-5	TGTGCCAGTAGTACCGGACAGGGATTGTGGACCCAGTACTTC	CASSTGQGLWTQYF
NA	NA	TRBV20-1	TRBJ1-1	TGCAGTGCTAGATTCCCGACAGGACGAAACACTGAAGCTTTCTTT	CSARFPTGRNTEAFF
NA	NA	TRBV20-1	TRBJ1-2	TGCAGTGACAGACGAGATAATGGCTACACCTTC	CSDRRDNGYTF
NA	once	TRBV27	TRBJ2-1	TGTGCCAGCAGTTCTACTAGGGCCATAGGCAATGAGCAGTTCTTC	CASSSTRAIGNEQFF
TRBD1	NA	TRBV2	TRBJ2-5	TGTGCCAGCAGTGCCCCAACAGGGGGCTTCGAGACCCAGTACTTC	CASSAPTGGFETQYF
TRBD2	NA	TRBV7-2	TRBJ2-7	TGTGCCAGCAGCTTAGTAGGGAGGGGCTTTAGCTCCTACGAGCAGTACTTC	CASSLVGRGFSSYEQYF
TRBD1	NA	TRBV7-2	TRBJ2-1	TGTGCCAGCAGCCCGCAGGGACAGTATCGTGGAAATGAGCAGTTCTTC	CASSPQGQYRGNEQFF